The T cell receptor (beta chain) under discussion was sequenced for a study of blood T cells in healthy people across ages. This clonotype came up a few times. Germline V CDR1 and CDR2: DFQATT, SNEGSKA (reference sequence). This CDR3 comprises 17 residues. The germline V and J ends were trimmed by 0 bases and 1 base, with 13 bases remaining between them. Primed by a sample-barcoded 5' primer and a J-beta primer mix, a second PCR proceeded for 7 to 11 cycles. One entry per CDR3 protein results from TCRdb running MiXCR on the 5' RACE reads. The sample includes 1,100,000 or so distinct CDR3 sequences, around 43% of them seen just once.

The chain employs TRBV20-1 and TRBJ1-6; no clear D. This clonotype was obtained from a woman aged 60-75 years in good health. Sequenced input: blood. CDR3 sequence: CSARDSSSRSYNSPLHF. CDR3 coding DNA: TGCAGTGCTAGAGATTCCAGTAGCAGGTCCTATAATTCACCCCTCCACTTT.